A few counts support the clone carrying this T cell receptor beta chain. TCRdb processed the 5' RACE reads anew with MiXCR; each CDR3 protein has one entry. The sample has about 67,000 distinct CDR3 sequences; about 17% are singletons. This specimen comes from a study of HIV-infected patients and healthy controls. The V gene's germline CDR1 is SGHTA and CDR2 FQGNSA. This CDR3 has 13 residues. Between the trimmed V and J ends, which lost 8 bases and 3 bases, there was a span of 13 bases. The TCR was taken from a human donor in good health. The specimen sequenced was CD4+ T cells from blood. This sequence joins TRBV7-2 and TRBJ1-1; a possible D gene is TRBD1 (5 bases). In DNA, the CDR3 is TGTGCCAGCTTCCCGACAGTAGACACTGAAGCTTTCTTT. This encodes CASFPTVDTEAFF.